Given below is one TCR beta chain in context. The participants were between 18 and 89 years old and came from about two dozen US areas. Cohort assignment relied on participant-reported clinical history. The sample originates from a study of blood T cell repertoires in COVID-19. Study context: T cells, B-cell-depleted T cells, or PBMCs provided the cDNA or gDNA that served as material.

Sequenced by immunoSEQ multiplex PCR; TCRdb stores in-frame clones only, minus some. The data contain approximately 190,000 clones, around 82% of them singletons. CDR1 is LNHDA and CDR2 is SQIVND in the germline V gene (reference sequence). V was clipped by 6 bases and J by 3 bases; unmatched bases: 2. The CDR3 has 14 amino acids. Input material: PBMCs or T cells enriched from blood (not recorded which). The sequence derives from a woman in her sixties or seventies with acute COVID-19. The chain is built from TRBV19 and TRBJ1-3; TRBD1 agrees at 10 bases. This chain's CDR3 is CASRRTGGGNTIYF. The CDR3 DNA is TGTGCCAGTAGGCGGACAGGGGGTGGAAACACCATATATTTT.